This T cell receptor (beta chain) was profiled in a study of blood T cell repertoires in COVID-19. As for the study in general: Some COVID-19 samples were acute and others convalescent; all came from the United States, Italy and Spain. Sources were T cells, B-cell-depleted T cells, or PBMCs; the material itself was cDNA or gDNA.

Using immunoSEQ multiplex PCR, the repertoire was profiled, and TCRdb retains in-frame clones only, with some absent. The sample comprises tens of thousands of clones, around 88% of which are singletons, and about 5.9% rests with the top ten. This clone has just a few counts. This CDR3 spans 15 amino acids. J lost 1 base, V lost 0 bases, and 0 bases had no gene match. Germline CDR1 and CDR2: SEHNR and FQNEAQ (reference sequence). The chain combines TRBV7-9 with TRBJ2-3, with TRBD1 matching over 8 bases. The TCR was taken from a human donor in a cohort sampled during active COVID-19. The specimen sequenced was peripheral blood. The CDR3 region is CASSLAQGGTDTQYF. CDR3 nucleotide sequence: TGTGCCAGCAGCTTAGCACAGGGGGGCACAGATACGCAGTATTTT.